This T cell receptor beta chain was found in a study of spatial heterogeneity in lung cancer. Overall study context: More beta-chain than alpha-chain sequences were consistently detected. Each unique TCR and UMI combination was seen more than ten times on average in raw reads.

V was clipped by 4 bases and J by 0 bases; unmatched bases: 10. The germline CDR1 and CDR2 sequences are SGHDT and YYEEEE. This CDR3 comprises 17 residues. Indicated time point: blood at routine non-recurrence follow-up after resection. Researchers sequenced whole RNA taken from tumor, nontumor lung or frozen PBMC without sorting. Every TCR cDNA molecule bore a unique molecular identifier. TCRdb reprocessed the 5' RACE reads via MiXCR and lists one record per CDR3 protein. Altogether roughly 120,000 distinct CDR3 sequences are present, roughly an eighth being singletons, with the ten largest covering approximately 17%.

The rearrangement uses TRBV5-6 and TRBJ2-3; TRBD2 matches 8 bases. Sequences were derived from PBMCs, sampled at follow-up. The receptor comes from a male donor with early-stage non-small cell lung cancer. DNA of the CDR3: TGTGCCAGCAGCCCCGGGACTAGAAAATCTAGCACAGATACGCAGTATTTT. It codes for CASSPGTRKSSTDTQYF. Based on the CDR3 plus reference TRBV5-6 and TRBJ2-3, the full variable domain is DAGVTQSPTHLIKTRGQQVTLRCSPKSGHDTVSWYQQALGQGPQFIFQYYEEEERQRGNFPDRFSGHQFPNYSSELNVNALLLGDSALYLCASSPGTRKSSTDTQYFGPGTRLTVL.